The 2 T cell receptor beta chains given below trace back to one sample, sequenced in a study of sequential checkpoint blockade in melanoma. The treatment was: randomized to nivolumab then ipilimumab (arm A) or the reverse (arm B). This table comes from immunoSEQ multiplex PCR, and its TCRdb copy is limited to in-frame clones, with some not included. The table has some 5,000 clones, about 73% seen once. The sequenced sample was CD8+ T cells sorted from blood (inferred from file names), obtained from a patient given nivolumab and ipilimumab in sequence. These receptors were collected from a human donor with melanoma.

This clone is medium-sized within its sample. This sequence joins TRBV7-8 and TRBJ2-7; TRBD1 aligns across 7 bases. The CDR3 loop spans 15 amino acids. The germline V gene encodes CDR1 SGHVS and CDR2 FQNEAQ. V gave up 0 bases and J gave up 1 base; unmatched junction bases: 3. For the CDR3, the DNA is TGTGCCAGCAGCTTAGCTTACAGGGGTTCCTACGAGCAGTACTTC. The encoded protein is CASSLAYRGSYEQYF.

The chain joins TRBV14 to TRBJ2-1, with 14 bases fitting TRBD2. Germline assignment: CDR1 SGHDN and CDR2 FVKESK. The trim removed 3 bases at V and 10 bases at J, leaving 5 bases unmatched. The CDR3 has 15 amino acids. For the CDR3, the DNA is TGTGCCAGCAGCCATGAGACTAGCGGGGGGGCCGAGCAGTTCTTC. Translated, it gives CASSHETSGGAEQFF.